Listed below are T cell receptor beta chains from one sample, sequenced in a study of blood T cell repertoires in COVID-19. The assay was immunoSEQ multiplex PCR, and TCRdb's table has in-frame clones only and misses some. This sample yields about 300,000 clones, of which roughly 84% are seen a single time; roughly 1.5% belongs to the top ten. Source material: peripheral blood. The origin of the receptors is a human donor with COVID-19, enrolled during active disease. The donor label of this sample is uncertain. The CDR3 runs from the conserved cysteine through the conserved F or W. Each record gives: D gene, clone size, V gene, J gene, CDR3 protein, CDR3 DNA. D genes are given only for firm matches. Part of the rows lack a size; the others show once, few, many or a class for expanded clones.

>.|few|TRBV19|TRBJ1-2
CASGGVAPQDGYTF
TGTGCCAGTGGGGGGGTAGCCCCCCAGGATGGCTACACCTTC
>TRBD1|few|TRBV11-3|TRBJ2-7
CASSPGTGGTYEQYF
TGTGCCAGCAGCCCAGGGACAGGGGGTACCTACGAGCAGTACTTC
>TRBD1|.|TRBV7-2|TRBJ2-3
CASSLTGGTDTQYF
TGTGCCAGCAGCTTGACAGGGGGTACAGATACGCAGTATTTT
>.|.|TRBV21-1|TRBJ2-1
CASSPRPGAGECDEQFF
TGTGCCAGCAGCCCCCGCCCGGGAGCGGGAGAGTGTGATGAGCAGTTCTTC
>.|.|TRBV7-3|TRBJ2-1
CASSPPGHLYNEQFF
TGTGCCAGCAGCCCCCCCGGACACCTATACAATGAGCAGTTCTTC
>.|.|TRBV6-5|TRBJ1-1
CASRLGAGNTEAFF
TGTGCCAGCAGGTTGGGGGCCGGGAACACTGAAGCTTTCTTT
>.|.|TRBV6-5|TRBJ1-5
CASSYSPQGQPQHF
TGTGCCAGCAGTTACTCACCACAGGGACAGCCCCAGCATTTT
>TRBD2|.|TRBV4-3|TRBJ2-1
CASSDRTSGRVNEQFF
TGCGCCAGCAGCGACCGGACTAGCGGGAGGGTTAATGAGCAGTTCTTC
>TRBD2|.|TRBV6-5|TRBJ2-2
CASWGGANTGELFF
TGTGCCAGCTGGGGGGGAGCGAACACCGGGGAGCTGTTTTTT
>TRBD2|once|TRBV19|TRBJ2-1
CASSQEAGGPDEQFF
TGTGCCAGTAGTCAAGAAGCGGGAGGGCCCGATGAGCAGTTCTTC
>.|.|TRBV30|TRBJ1-4
CAWSVPRQGRFGKLFF
TGTGCCTGGAGTGTACCTCGGCAGGGAAGGTTCGGAAAACTGTTTTTT